The rows below give T cell receptor beta chains drawn from one sample of a study of blood T cell repertoires in COVID-19. Here immunoSEQ multiplex PCR was the method, and the copy in TCRdb shows in-frame clones only, minus some. The sample holds 100,000 to 150,000 clones, over 75% seen once. What was sequenced was peripheral blood. The receptors were gathered from a man in his 70s with active COVID-19. The CDR3 runs from the conserved cysteine through the conserved F or W. D genes are given only for firm matches.

j_gene | v_gene | d_gene | CDR3aa | CDR3nt
TRBJ2-3 | TRBV30 | - | CAWGRGGATDTQYF | TGTGCCTGGGGGCGTGGGGGCGCGACAGATACGCAGTATTTT
TRBJ2-7 | TRBV11-2 | TRBD2 | CASSLNGRANEQYF | TGTGCCAGCAGCTTAAACGGGAGGGCCAACGAGCAGTACTTC
TRBJ1-6 | TRBV4-2 | - | CASSQGAGAPPLHF | TGTGCCAGCAGCCAAGGGGCAGGGGCGCCACCCCTCCACTTT
TRBJ2-7 | TRBV3-1/TRBV3-2 | - | CASRHGQGYEQYF | TGTGCCAGCAGGCACGGACAAGGCTACGAGCAGTACTTC
TRBJ2-7 | TRBV7-3 | TRBD1 | CASSQTGGHEQYF | TGTGCCAGCAGCCAGACAGGGGGCCACGAGCAGTACTTC
TRBJ2-5 | TRBV2 | - | CASTEAGVQETQYF | TGTGCCAGCACCGAGGCAGGGGTTCAAGAGACCCAGTACTTC
TRBJ1-5 | TRBV30 | - | CAWSAPTTGGNQPQHF | TGTGCCTGGAGTGCCCCGACCACGGGGGGCAATCAGCCCCAGCATTTT
TRBJ1-5 | TRBV28 | TRBD1 | CASGGQGEGNQPQHF | TGTGCCAGCGGGGGACAGGGGGAGGGCAATCAGCCCCAGCATTTT
TRBJ1-2 | TRBV2 | - | CASSTTSNYGYTF | TGTGCCAGCAGTACGACTTCTAACTATGGCTACACCTTC
TRBJ2-2 | TRBV19 | TRBD1 | CASSTPTGVNTGELFF | TGTGCCAGTAGTACTCCGACAGGGGTCAACACCGGGGAGCTGTTTTTT
TRBJ1-5 | TRBV28 | TRBD1 | CASRKDREISPQHF | TGTGCCAGCAGAAAGGACAGGGAAATCAGCCCCCAGCATTTT
TRBJ1-2 | TRBV11-2 | - | CASSLDGGRVGYTF | TGTGCCAGCAGCTTAGATGGAGGCCGGGTAGGCTACACCTTC
TRBJ1-5 | TRBV19 | TRBD1 | CASRQGGNQPQHF | TGTGCCAGTAGGCAGGGGGGCAATCAGCCCCAGCATTTT
TRBJ1-2 | TRBV6-5 | - | CASTLNYNYGYTF | TGTGCCAGCACCCTAAACTACAACTATGGCTACACCTTC
TRBJ1-4 | TRBV7-2 | - | CASSFQQGFNEKLFF | TGTGCCAGCAGCTTCCAACAGGGCTTTAATGAAAAACTGTTTTTT
TRBJ2-4 | TRBV28 | TRBD2 | CASSPRASGLPIQYF | TGTGCCAGCAGCCCCCGGGCTAGCGGGTTGCCCATTCAGTACTTC